This TCR beta chain was identified during a study of OX40 agonist ivuxolimab in advanced cancers. A word on this clone: What it binds is unknown.

Some clones are missing from TCRdb's copy, which holds only in-frame ones; the method was immunoSEQ multiplex PCR. The data show under 75,000 clones, around nine tenths seen once. From germline, CDR1 is MNHEY and CDR2 SMNVEV (reference sequence). This CDR3 comprises 14 residues. The V and J ends lost 4 bases and 6 bases respectively, with 14 bases between them. Study-level points and caveats: At 0.1 to 3.0 mg/kg and by week 6, clonal expansion occurred in CD4+ and CD8+ blood T cells.

The chain is built from TRBV27 and TRBJ2-3; D possibly corresponds to TRBD2 (6 bases). The sequence was obtained from an adult with an advanced solid tumor such as melanoma, head and neck, liver or kidney cancer. This specimen was CD4+ or CD8+ T cells sorted from blood, taken in a trial of the OX40 agonist ivuxolimab. In nucleotides, the CDR3 is TGTGCCAGCAGTTCGGCAGGGAGGTTGGATACGCAGTATTTT. The encoded protein is CASSSAGRLDTQYF.